A selection of T cell receptor beta chains follows, all from one sample in a study of T cells in tuberculosis. Repertoires were generated with immunoSEQ multiplex PCR, while TCRdb's copy carries only in-frame clones and drops some. The sample contains 24,000 or so clones, about 95% of which appear only once. Material for sequencing was PBMCs. The receptors stem from a donor aged 10-35 years with latent tuberculosis or without tuberculosis infection. Each CDR3 is given with its conserved first and last residue. D genes are given only for firm matches. For some rows the clone size is stated as once, few or many, or as a class when expanded; others skip it.

NA | TRBV19 | once | CASTQNIGAQHF
NA | TRBV11-2 | NA | CASSTDYSGELFF
NA | TRBV18 | once | CASSPEGGKANTIYF
TRBD1 | TRBV11-3 | NA | CASRRGQGNTIYF
NA | TRBV5-1 | NA | CASGQMGPGGYTF
TRBD1 | TRBV9 | NA | CASSDTGANLYGYTF
NA | TRBV10-1 | once | CASGKQGIDEQFF
TRBD2 | TRBV15 | NA | CATSRDQGSGGTQYF
NA | TRBV18 | NA | CASSPTGIEQFF
TRBD2 | TRBV7-8 | NA | CASSLNRGTSGTGELFF
TRBD1 | TRBV5-1 | NA | CASSLERTGEKLFF
NA | TRBV18 | NA | CASSPSGLAGYTF
NA | TRBV2 | NA | CASSEALRTRGYTF
NA | TRBV25-1 | NA | CASSGGDDPGRHEQFF
NA | TRBV5-1 | NA | CASSSTAYETQYF
TRBD1 | TRBV6-5 | NA | CASSLTGGITEAFF
NA | TRBV21-1 | NA | CASSKLGSRLVTDTQYF
NA | TRBV25-1 | NA | CASSEYGANYGYTF
NA | TRBV30 | NA | CAGERATEAFF
NA | TRBV5-1 | NA | CASSHARVGYNEQFF
NA | TRBV29-1 | NA | CSVGLGSTNEKLFF
NA | TRBV5-6 | NA | CASSPSIRFITGSTEAFF
NA | TRBV27 | NA | CASSFRGFNSPLHF
TRBD1 | TRBV12-5 | NA | CASGLVQRTGGDTQYF
NA | TRBV9 | NA | CASSVEGGRSDTQYF
NA | TRBV6-4 | NA | CASSDRRDTPYSNQPQHF